The 25 T cell receptor beta chains below come from one sample, sequenced in a study of T cell responses to AZD1222 COVID-19 vaccine. TCRdb's table, derived via immunoSEQ multiplex PCR, lists solely in-frame clones and lacks some. The repertoire holds roughly 120,000 clones, over 75% seen once, with about 1.2% in the top ten. The sequences come from peripheral blood, collected on day 0 of AZD1222 vaccination. The receptor set was obtained from an adult in good health.

The chain couples TRBV9 to TRBJ2-7; TRBD1 matches 9 bases. With 4 bases clipped from V and 4 bases from J, the junction kept 6 bases outside the gene matches. Germline lookup yields CDR1 SGDLS and CDR2 YYNGEE. The CDR3 sequence is 14 residues long. CDR3 DNA sequence: TGTGCCAGCAGCATCCGGGACAGGGTTTACGAGCAGTACTTC. Its protein product is CASSIRDRVYEQYF.

The gene calls are TRBV25-1 and TRBJ1-2; D uncertain. The CDR3 is made up of 11 amino acids. V shed 6 bases and J shed 8 bases, with 10 bases lying between them. Germline CDR1 MGHDK, CDR2 SYGVNS. The CDR3 coding sequence is TGTGCCAGCAGGGATCTCTACGGCTACACCTTC. It encodes CASRDLYGYTF.

The chain joins TRBV19 to TRBJ2-3; TRBD1 matches at 9 bases. CDR3 length: 14 amino acids. V lost 9 bases, J lost 1 base, and 5 bases stayed unmatched. CDR1 and CDR2 (germline): LNHDA, SQIVND (reference sequence). CDR3: CASIRDRGTDTQYF. DNA of the CDR3: TGTGCCAGCATCCGGGACAGGGGCACAGATACGCAGTATTTT.

V is TRBV5-6 and J is TRBJ1-5; D not resolved. The CDR3 covers 15 residues. The V end lost 0 bases, the J end lost 2 bases, and 9 bases lay between the germline ends. Germline CDR1 SGHDT, CDR2 YYEEEE. This chain's CDR3 is CASSLGGVGNQPQHF. Written as DNA, the CDR3 is TGTGCCAGCAGCTTGGGCGGGGTTGGCAATCAGCCCCAGCATTTT.

J is TRBJ2-7 and V is TRBV7-8; D may be TRBD2 (6 bases). This CDR3 comprises 16 residues. Per the germline V gene, CDR1 is SGHVS and CDR2 is FQNEAQ. V was trimmed by 5 bases and J by 0 bases, leaving 17 bases between them. The CDR3 DNA sequence: TGTGCCAGCAGCACAGTCGGAGGGGAGTTCTCCTACGAGCAGTACTTC. Protein sequence: CASSTVGGEFSYEQYF. Filled out from reference TRBV7-8 and TRBJ2-7, the complete variable domain reads GAGVSQSPRYKVAKRGQDVALRCDPISGHVSLFWYQQALGQGPEFLTYFQNEAQLDKSGLPSDRFFAERPEGSVSTLKIQRTQQEDSAVYLCASSTVGGEFSYEQYFGPGTRLTVT.

The chain carries TRBV18 and TRBJ1-2, with TRBD1 as a possible D gene (6 bases). Trimming cost V 0 bases and J 6 bases, with 11 bases left between them. CDR3 length: 14 amino acids. Germline-derived CDR1 and CDR2 are KGHSH and LQKENI. CDR3 DNA sequence: TGTGCCAGCTCACCACCTTGGAACAGGGATGGCTACACCTTC. The encoded protein is CASSPPWNRDGYTF.

The chain uses TRBV11-2 and TRBJ2-7, with D tentatively TRBD2 (6 bases). Deletions cut 1 base from V and 2 bases from J, with 24 bases between. CDR3 length: 19 residues. Germline V gene lookup returns CDR1 SGHAT and CDR2 FQNNGV. CDR3 nucleotide sequence: TGTGCCAGCAGCTTAGTCGGTGTCGGGGGAGCCCCCCGCCCCTACGAGCAGTACTTC. This translates into CASSLVGVGGAPRPYEQYF.

The gene calls are TRBV14 and TRBJ1-5; 9 bases map to TRBD1. Unmatched junction bases numbered 13, after V lost 1 base and J lost 0 bases. This CDR3 contains 20 residues. Germline CDR1 and CDR2: SGHDN and FVKESK. The CDR3 spells CASSQVGGTGNGYSNQPQHF. The CDR3 DNA reads TGTGCCAGCAGCCAAGTGGGCGGGACAGGGAATGGGTATAGCAATCAGCCCCAGCATTTT.

The V gene is TRBV3-1 (or the pseudogene TRBV3-2), the J gene TRBJ1-6, with D perhaps TRBD1 (6 bases). The CDR3 runs 17 residues. Germline lookup yields CDR1 LGHDT and CDR2 YNNKEL (reference sequence). The V end was cut by 4 bases, the J end by 10 bases, with 23 bases between. The CDR3 DNA reads TGTGCCAGCAGCCGGAAGACAGGCTTATCGGTGGGCTCACCCCTCCACTTT. Protein: CASSRKTGLSVGSPLHF.

In this sample, this clone turned up a few times. This rearrangement joins TRBV10-1 to TRBJ2-7; TRBD2 is a possible D gene (6 bases). Germline CDR1 WNHNN, CDR2 SYGVQD (reference sequence). The CDR3 is 17 amino acids. Trimming shortened V by 2 bases and J by 0 bases, and 17 bases separated the two germline ends. The CDR3, as DNA: TGCGCCAGCAGTGAGGGGTCGGGCGGGAAGAGCTCCTACGAGCAGTACTTC. Amino acids: CASSEGSGGKSSYEQYF.

This chain uses TRBV18 with TRBJ1-1; D is possibly TRBD1 (6 bases). The ends were cut back, 6 bases at V and 1 base at J, with 12 bases in the middle. CDR1 is KGHSH and CDR2 is LQKENI in the germline V gene. The CDR3 loop spans 14 amino acids. The DNA of the CDR3 is TGTGCCAGCTCCCTCGGGACAAAGAACACTGAAGCTTTCTTT. As protein: CASSLGTKNTEAFF.

The chain has TRBV4-1 and TRBJ1-3, with no clear D. The germline gives CDR1 MGHRA, CDR2 YSYEKL. Deletions cut 0 bases from V and 0 bases from J, with 9 bases between. CDR3 size: 16 residues. The DNA of the CDR3 is TGCGCCAGCAGCCAAGAGGGCAGCCCCTCTGGAAACACCATATATTTT. It encodes CASSQEGSPSGNTIYF.

This clone was detected only a few times. The gene calls are TRBV7-2 and TRBJ1-6; the D is unclear. CDR3 length: 15 amino acids. The V and J ends lost 4 bases and 6 bases respectively, with 13 bases between them. The germline gives CDR1 SGHTA, CDR2 FQGNSA. CDR3 sequence: CASSSKTLGNSPLHF. For the CDR3, the DNA is TGTGCCAGCAGCTCCAAGACCCTGGGTAATTCACCCCTCCACTTT.

J is TRBJ2-7 and V is TRBV6-5, with D perhaps TRBD2 (5 bases). From germline, CDR1 is MNHEY and CDR2 SVGAGI. The CDR3 totals 14 residues. Trimming removed 8 bases from V and 2 bases from J, with 16 bases in between. This CDR3 is CASYRGYVAYEQYF. In nucleotides, the CDR3 is TGTGCCAGCTACAGAGGGTACGTTGCCTACGAGCAGTACTTC.

V gene TRBV5-6 combines with J gene TRBJ2-2; tentatively, D is TRBD1 (6 bases). This CDR3 has 16 residues. The germline gives CDR1 SGHDT, CDR2 YYEEEE. The V end lost 4 bases, the J end lost 4 bases, and 17 bases lay between the germline ends. The CDR3 DNA reads TGTGCCAGCAGCGCCAGGGGCCGAGGGGGCACCGGGGAGCTGTTTTTT. Translating gives CASSARGRGGTGELFF.

The V gene is TRBV3-1 (or the pseudogene TRBV3-2), the J gene TRBJ1-6, with a possible D match to TRBD1 (6 bases). Germline V gene sequence: CDR1 LGHDT, CDR2 YNNKEL (reference sequence). This CDR3 has 15 residues. Trimming removed 0 bases from V and 10 bases from J, with 13 bases in between. Written as DNA, the CDR3 is TGTGCCAGCAGCCAAGAAAGTGACAGGCGATCACCCCTCCACTTT. Translation gives CASSQESDRRSPLHF.

The chain has TRBV6-1 and TRBJ2-7; D is possibly TRBD1 (5 bases). This CDR3 comprises 14 residues. V lost 3 bases to trimming and J lost 3 bases, with 12 bases between them. Germline V lookup: CDR1 MNHNS, CDR2 SASEGT. The CDR3 reads CASSEGPDVYEQYF. In DNA, the CDR3 is TGTGCCAGCAGTGAGGGGCCGGATGTCTACGAGCAGTACTTC.

The chain employs TRBV5-6 and TRBJ2-7, with D possibly TRBD1 on 6 matching bases. CDR1 is SGHDT and CDR2 is YYEEEE in the germline V gene. This CDR3 spans 14 amino acids. V lost 6 bases to trimming and J lost 3 bases, with 16 bases between them. The CDR3: CASNLQGLYYEQYF. The CDR3 DNA follows: TGTGCCAGCAACCTACAGGGTCTATACTACGAGCAGTACTTC. The full variable domain, in which reference TRBV5-6 and TRBJ2-7 provide the parts outside the CDR3, is DAGVTQSPTHLIKTRGQQVTLRCSPKSGHDTVSWYQQALGQGPQFIFQYYEEEERQRGNFPDRFSGHQFPNYSSELNVNALLLGDSALYLCASNLQGLYYEQYFGPGTRLTVT.

The rearrangement uses TRBV3-1 (or the pseudogene TRBV3-2) and TRBJ2-5; D unresolved. V was cut by 2 bases and J by 7 bases, with 8 bases left in between. This CDR3 region has 12 residues. CDR1 is LGHDT and CDR2 is YNNKEL in the germline V gene (reference sequence). Here the CDR3 DNA reads TGTGCCAGCAGCCAAACGGCTGGGACCCAGTACTTC. Encoded protein: CASSQTAGTQYF.

This chain uses TRBV11-3 with TRBJ2-2, with D perhaps matching TRBD1 (5 bases). V lost 5 bases to trimming and J lost 7 bases, with 14 bases between them. Looked up from germline, CDR1 is SGHNT and CDR2 is YENEEA. This CDR3 is built from 14 residues. The CDR3 reads CASSDSNQRGELFF. DNA for the CDR3: TGTGCCAGCAGCGACAGTAACCAACGCGGGGAGCTGTTTTTT.

The J gene is TRBJ2-7, the V gene TRBV27; the match to TRBD1 covers 8 bases. The trim removed 2 bases at V and 1 base at J, leaving 4 bases unmatched. CDR3 size: 15 residues. Germline V gene lookup returns CDR1 MNHEY and CDR2 SMNVEV (reference sequence). CDR3 sequence: CASSLRGQASYEQYF. As DNA, the CDR3 is TGTGCCAGCAGTTTAAGGGGACAGGCATCCTACGAGCAGTACTTC.

The chain couples TRBV10-2 to TRBJ1-1; D unclear. Trimming took off 2 bases at V and 7 bases at J, with 17 bases between the two ends. CDR1 and CDR2 (germline): WSHSY, SAAADI. The CDR3 has 15 residues. The CDR3 DNA reads as TGCGCCAGCAGTGAGCCAAATTTGGGTCATATTGAAGCTTTCTTT. It specifies CASSEPNLGHIEAFF.

This clone was detected once. The chain combines TRBV25-1 with TRBJ1-2, with D perhaps TRBD1 (6 bases). Trimming took off 6 bases at V and 8 bases at J, with 16 bases between the two ends. Germline V gene data show CDR1 as MGHDK and CDR2 as SYGVNS. This CDR3 has 13 amino acids. CDR3 protein: CASSLPGVWGYTF. The CDR3 DNA sequence: TGTGCCAGCAGCCTTCCAGGGGTTTGGGGCTACACCTTC.

This chain uses TRBV14 with TRBJ2-5; no clear D. Germline assignment: CDR1 SGHDN and CDR2 FVKESK. This CDR3 region has 17 residues. Between the trimmed V and J ends, which lost 1 base and 1 base, there was a span of 16 bases. Here the CDR3 reads CASSQASFYPSQETQYF. The CDR3 nucleotides read TGTGCCAGCAGCCAAGCCTCCTTCTACCCCTCCCAAGAGACCCAGTACTTC. The full variable domain, rest sourced from reference TRBV14 and TRBJ2-5, is EAGVTQFPSHSVIEKGQTVTLRCDPISGHDNLYWYRRVMGKEIKFLLHFVKESKQDESGMPNNRFLAERTGGTYSTLKVQPAELEDSGVYFCASSQASFYPSQETQYFGPGTRLLVL.

CDR3 nucleotides: TGTGCCAGCAGCTCTTTGTCAGTTTTAAACTATGGCTACACCTTC. Translation: CASSSLSVLNYGYTF. The chain is built from TRBV5-4 and TRBJ1-2; D is ambiguous. Germline lookup yields CDR1 SGHNT and CDR2 YYREEE (reference sequence). The ends were cut back, 3 bases at V and 2 bases at J, with 14 bases in the middle. This CDR3 is 15 amino acids long.